Below, 22 T cell receptor beta chains from the same sample are listed, as sequenced in a study of CD8 T cells in Susac syndrome. After extraction with the RNeasy kit, about 0.45 to 1 ug of the RNA was reverse transcribed using random hexamers. TCRdb independently ran MiXCR on the immunoSEQ multiplex PCR reads; one entry per CDR3 protein. Of 110,000 or so distinct CDR3 sequences in the sample, more than 85% were seen once. The specimen was CD4+ T cells from PBMCs. Receptor source: a human donor with multiple sclerosis.

The V and J genes are TRBV3-1 and TRBJ1-5; the D gene is possibly TRBD1 (5 bases). V lost 1 base and J 3 bases, leaving 16 bases between the germline ends. Germline lookup yields CDR1 LGHDT and CDR2 YNNKEL (reference sequence). CDR3 length: 17 residues. In nucleotides, the CDR3 is TGTGCCAGCAGCCAAGCCCGGGGCCCGATAAACAATCAGCCCCAGCATTTT. Its translation is CASSQARGPINNQPQHF.

The chain combines TRBV14 with TRBJ1-5; D is unclear. Per the germline V gene, CDR1 is SGHDN and CDR2 is FVKESK. This CDR3 has 13 amino acids. Trimming took off 0 bases at V and 0 bases at J, with 0 bases between the two ends. Here the CDR3 DNA reads TGTGCCAGCAGCCAAGATAGCAATCAGCCCCAGCATTTT. Translated: CASSQDSNQPQHF.

The J gene is TRBJ2-1, the V gene TRBV30, with D uncertain. In germline, CDR1 is GTSNPN, CDR2 SVGIG (reference sequence). V shed 0 bases and J shed 4 bases, with 7 bases lying between them. The CDR3 consists of 13 residues. Here the CDR3 reads CAWSVGQYNEQFF. The CDR3 DNA follows: TGTGCCTGGAGTGTAGGGCAGTACAATGAGCAGTTCTTC.

The chain couples TRBV20-1 to TRBJ1-1; D is unresolved. The CDR3 has 13 amino acids. Trimming stripped 0 bases from V and 3 bases from J, with 8 bases between. CDR1 DFQATT and CDR2 SNEGSKA come from the germline V gene (reference sequence). DNA of the CDR3: TGCAGTGCTAGAGAAGGGTGGGACACTGAAGCTTTCTTT. It specifies CSAREGWDTEAFF.

The J gene is TRBJ1-2, the V gene TRBV29-1; a possible D gene is TRBD1 (6 bases). V lost 6 bases, J lost 8 bases, and 13 bases lay in between. CDR1 is SQVTM and CDR2 is ANQGSEA in the germline V gene. The CDR3 runs to 11 residues. CDR3 amino acids: CSVVQGRGYTF. The CDR3 nucleotides read TGCAGCGTCGTACAGGGAAGGGGCTACACCTTC.

The chain has TRBV2 and TRBJ2-4, with a possible D match to TRBD2 (6 bases). Trimming took off 2 bases at V and 6 bases at J, with 14 bases between the two ends. This CDR3 has 15 amino acids. CDR1 and CDR2 (germline): SNHLY, FYNNEI. As DNA, the CDR3 is TGTGCCAGCAGTGAATGGTTAGCGGCTACAAACATTCAGTACTTC. Residues: CASSEWLAATNIQYF.

V gene TRBV7-2 combines with J gene TRBJ1-3, with TRBD1 matching 11 bases. Germline CDR1 SGHTA, CDR2 FQGNSA. V gave up 6 bases and J gave up 0 bases; unmatched junction bases: 7. The CDR3 contains 17 residues. Written as DNA, the CDR3 is TGTGCCAGCAGGTCCGGGACAGGGGGTTCCTCTGGAAACACCATATATTTT. It translates to CASRSGTGGSSGNTIYF.

The gene calls are TRBV10-3 and TRBJ2-7; 7 nucleotides match TRBD1. After removal of 3 bases from V and 2 bases from J, the junction contained 1 base not matched to a gene. CDR1 is ENHRY, CDR2 SYGVKD, per germline. This CDR3 region has 13 residues. Here the CDR3 reads CAISETGAYEQYF. The CDR3 DNA follows: TGTGCCATCAGTGAAACAGGGGCCTACGAGCAGTACTTC.

This chain joins TRBV28 and TRBJ2-7, with D unresolved. The CDR3 length is 14 residues. The ends were cut back, 2 bases at V and 5 bases at J, with 13 bases in the middle. Germline V gives CDR1 MDHEN, CDR2 SYDVKM. The CDR3 spells CASSLVPLHHEQYF. In DNA form, the CDR3 reads TGTGCCAGCAGTTTAGTTCCCCTGCACCACGAGCAGTACTTC. Full variable domain (outside the CDR3, taken from reference TRBV28 and TRBJ2-7): DVKVTQSSRYLVKRTGEKVFLECVQDMDHENMFWYRQDPGLGLRLIYFSYDVKMKEKGDIPEGYSVSREKKERFSLILESASTNQTSMYLCASSLVPLHHEQYFGPGTRLTVT.

V gene TRBV7-2 combines with J gene TRBJ2-3; D is undetermined. The length of the CDR3 is 15 residues. Trimming shortened V by 5 bases and J by 4 bases, and 16 bases separated the two germline ends. Germline CDR1 and CDR2: SGHTA and FQGNSA. The CDR3 DNA is TGTGCCAGCAGCCCCCTTTGGGCAGGAGCAGATACGCAGTATTTT. Protein sequence: CASSPLWAGADTQYF. The full variable domain, in which reference TRBV7-2 and TRBJ2-3 provide the parts outside the CDR3, is GAGVSQSPSNKVTEKGKDVELRCDPISGHTALYWYRQSLGQGLEFLIYFQGNSAPDKSGLPSDRFSAERTGGSVSTLTIQRTQQEDSAVYLCASSPLWAGADTQYFGPGTRLTVL.

The chain links TRBV20-1 to TRBJ2-1, with 8 bases lining up with TRBD2. CDR1 and CDR2 (germline): DFQATT, SNEGSKA (reference sequence). The CDR3 consists of 13 residues. The J segment lost 4 bases and the V segment lost 4 bases, leaving 3 bases of the junction unmatched. CDR3 nucleotides: TGCAGTGCTACGGGGGGGCCTTACAATGAGCAGTTCTTC. It encodes CSATGGPYNEQFF.

This chain links TRBV6-5 with TRBJ1-3; 7 nucleotides match TRBD1. The trim removed 4 bases at V and 0 bases at J, leaving 6 bases unmatched. This CDR3 has 16 amino acids. Germline V gives CDR1 MNHEY, CDR2 SVGAGI. CDR3 region: CASSLGQRFSGNTIYF. DNA for the CDR3: TGTGCCAGCAGTTTGGGACAGAGATTCTCTGGAAACACCATATATTTT.

The chain has TRBV3-1 and TRBJ1-6, with a weak D call TRBD1 (5 bases). This CDR3 is built from 16 residues. V was cut by 2 bases and J by 1 base, with 9 bases left in between. CDR1 and CDR2 from the germline V gene are LGHDT and YNNKEL (reference sequence). CDR3 nucleotides: TGTGCCAGCAGCCAAAAGGGGAGGTCCTATAATTCACCCCTCCACTTT. This gives the protein CASSQKGRSYNSPLHF. Full variable domain (outside the CDR3, taken from reference TRBV3-1 and TRBJ1-6): DTAVSQTPKYLVTQMGNDKSIKCEQNLGHDTMYWYKQDSKKFLKIMFSYNNKELIINETVPNRFSPKSPDKAHLNLHINSLELGDSAVYFCASSQKGRSYNSPLHFGNGTRLTVT.

This clonotype was counted once. The V call is TRBV7-3, the J call TRBJ2-1; the D gene could be TRBD1 or TRBD2 (5 bases each). Germline V gene sequence: CDR1 SGHTA, CDR2 FQGTGA. V lost 4 bases to trimming and J lost 2 bases, with 21 bases between them. The CDR3 runs 18 residues. DNA of the CDR3: TGTGCCAGCAGCTCCTCCGGGACCCCTTCCGCCCCCTACAATGAGCAGTTCTTC. Protein: CASSSSGTPSAPYNEQFF.

The chain uses TRBV7-9 and TRBJ2-7; TRBD1 aligns across 8 bases. Germline values: CDR1 SEHNR, CDR2 FQNEAQ (reference sequence). This CDR3 spans 14 amino acids. V lost 5 bases and J lost 3; bases outside the gene matches: 6. The CDR3 loop is CASSAQGGIYEQYF. The CDR3 coding sequence is TGTGCCAGCAGCGCACAGGGGGGCATCTACGAGCAGTACTTC.

The chain employs TRBV2 and TRBJ1-2; no definite D call. CDR3 length equals 13 residues. V was trimmed by 8 bases and J by 9 bases, leaving 19 bases between them. Germline CDR1 reads SNHLY; CDR2 reads FYNNEI. Here the CDR3 reads CASLKPGPGSYTF. Here the CDR3 DNA reads TGTGCCAGCCTCAAACCGGGCCCTGGGAGCTACACCTTC. Full variable domain (outside the CDR3, taken from reference TRBV2 and TRBJ1-2): EPEVTQTPSHQVTQMGQEVILRCVPISNHLYFYWYRQILGQKVEFLVSFYNNEISEKSEIFDDQFSVERPDGSNFTLKIRSTKLEDSAMYFCASLKPGPGSYTFGSGTRLTVV.

This clonotype showed up just a few times. The rearrangement joins TRBV7-3 to TRBJ2-5; 8 bases are a match to TRBD1. The CDR3 contains 14 residues. CDR1 is SGHTA, CDR2 FQGTGA, per germline. Germline trimming cut 5 bases from V and 1 base from J; bases unmatched to any gene: 3. The DNA for the CDR3 is TGTGCCAGCAGCCCCGGGACAGGCCAAGAGACCCAGTACTTC. Its translation: CASSPGTGQETQYF.

This clonotype is a singleton in its sample. V is TRBV29-1 and J is TRBJ2-1, with 9 bases identical to TRBD2. V lost 7 bases and J lost 0; bases outside the gene matches: 7. CDR1 SQVTM and CDR2 ANQGSEA come from the germline V gene. This CDR3 contains 15 residues. The CDR3 DNA is TGCAGCGCTCGGCTAGCGGGGTCCTCCTACAATGAGCAGTTCTTC. This codes for CSARLAGSSYNEQFF.

The chain uses TRBV6-2 or TRBV6-3 and TRBJ1-2; 9 bases align to TRBD1. Germline-derived CDR1 and CDR2 are MNHEY and SVGEGT. This CDR3 has 16 residues. V trimming: 9 bases; J trimming: 6 bases; junction bases outside the gene matches: 17. In nucleotides, the CDR3 is TGTGCCAGTCTACGTCGCCCGGGACAGGGAGGCGATGGCTACACCTTC. It encodes CASLRRPGQGGDGYTF.

The chain uses TRBV3-1 and TRBJ1-5; possible D gene TRBD1, 6 bases. Germline V gives CDR1 LGHDT, CDR2 YNNKEL (reference sequence). With 0 bases removed from V and 4 bases from J, the gap between germline ends came to 16 bases. CDR3 length: 17 residues. The CDR3 loop reads CASSQDPSTGRNQPQHF. The CDR3 nucleotides are TGTGCCAGCAGCCAAGATCCAAGCACAGGGAGGAATCAGCCCCAGCATTTT.

The rearrangement uses TRBV6-1 and TRBJ2-5, with 9 bases identical to TRBD2. Per germline, CDR1 MNHNS and CDR2 SASEGT. CDR3 size: 15 residues. With 9 bases clipped from V and 5 bases from J, the junction kept 13 bases outside the gene matches. CDR3 in DNA: TGTGCCAGTCGCTTTAGCGGGGGAGTTTGGGAGACCCAGTACTTC. It specifies CASRFSGGVWETQYF.

This rearrangement joins TRBV20-1 to TRBJ1-6; TRBD1 agrees at 7 bases. This CDR3 comprises 14 residues. The V and J ends lost 6 bases and 8 bases, in that order; junction bases with no gene match: 10. The germline CDR1 and CDR2 sequences are DFQATT and SNEGSKA (reference sequence). The CDR3 DNA follows: TGCAGTGCCCCCCGGACAGGAGTAGATTCACCCCTCCACTTT. Translation gives CSAPRTGVDSPLHF.